One and the same sample provided the 2 T cell receptor beta chains below, sequenced in a study of T-cell memory formation after mild COVID-19. TCRdb fed the 5' RACE reads into MiXCR, producing one record per CDR3 protein. Of about 14,000 distinct CDR3 sequences in the sample, around 15% are singletons; the top ten hold roughly 55%. Sequencing input: PBMCs or a T cell subset sorted from them (not recorded which). All receptors come from a man between 18 and 35 years old who had mild COVID-19 (a few samples of this study predate the infection). Cell type and time point are not known.

The chain is built from TRBV5-1 and TRBJ2-7, with 9 bases lining up with TRBD1. V trimming: 3 bases; J trimming: 0 bases; junction bases outside the gene matches: 13. The CDR3 runs 18 residues. Looked up from germline, CDR1 is SGHRS and CDR2 is YFSETQ. CDR3 sequence: CASSYRPGQGTSSYEQYF. The CDR3 bases are TGCGCCAGCAGCTACCGACCGGGACAGGGTACCTCCTCCTACGAGCAGTACTTC.

V is TRBV5-4 and J is TRBJ2-2; D gene uncertain. The germline gives CDR1 SGHNT, CDR2 YYREEE (reference sequence). This CDR3 contains 14 residues. Trimming left V 4 bases short and J 0 bases short, with 7 bases between. CDR3 sequence reads: CASSRPPNTGELFF. The CDR3 nucleotides are TGTGCCAGCAGCCGACCTCCGAACACCGGGGAGCTGTTTTTT.